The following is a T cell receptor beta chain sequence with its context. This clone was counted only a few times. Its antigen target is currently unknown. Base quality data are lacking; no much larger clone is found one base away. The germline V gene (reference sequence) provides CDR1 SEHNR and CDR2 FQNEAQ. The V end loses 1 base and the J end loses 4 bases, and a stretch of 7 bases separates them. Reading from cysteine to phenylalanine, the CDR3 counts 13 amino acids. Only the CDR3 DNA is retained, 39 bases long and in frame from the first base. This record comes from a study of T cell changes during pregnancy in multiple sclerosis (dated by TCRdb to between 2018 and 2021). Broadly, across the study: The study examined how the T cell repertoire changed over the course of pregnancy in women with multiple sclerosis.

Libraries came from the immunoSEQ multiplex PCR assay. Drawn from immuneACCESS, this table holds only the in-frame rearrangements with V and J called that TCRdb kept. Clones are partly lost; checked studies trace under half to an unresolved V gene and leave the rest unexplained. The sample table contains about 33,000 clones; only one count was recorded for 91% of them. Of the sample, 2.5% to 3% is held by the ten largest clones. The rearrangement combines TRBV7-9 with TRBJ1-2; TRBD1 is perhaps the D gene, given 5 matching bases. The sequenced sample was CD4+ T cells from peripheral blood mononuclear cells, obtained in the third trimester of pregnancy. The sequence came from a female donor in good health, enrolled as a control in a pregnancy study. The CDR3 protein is CASSLVDSYGYTF. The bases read TGTGCCAGCAGCTTAGTAGACAGCTATGGCTACACCTTC.